The sequence of this T cell receptor beta chain was determined in a study of blood T cell repertoires in COVID-19. Looking at the study overall: Acute and convalescent COVID-19 samples came from the United States, Italy and Spain. In each case, the material was cDNA or gDNA derived from T cells, B-cell-depleted T cells, or PBMCs.

The V gene end was trimmed by 4 bases and the J gene end by 1 base; junction bases not matched to a gene: 2. Looked up from germline, CDR1 is MNHEY and CDR2 is SVGAGI. This CDR3 has 15 amino acids. Authors' analysis steps: Researchers report that nucleated cell counts were estimated from reference gene primer amplification. Sequenced by immunoSEQ multiplex PCR; TCRdb stores in-frame clones only, minus some. V and J calls and clone size are given by that table; D and trimming were obtained from the DNA. Among 100,000 or so clones listed, roughly nine tenths were seen once. Sequencing was done on a sample of peripheral blood. The sequence was obtained from a man in his fifties with acute or convalescent COVID-19. This rearrangement joins TRBV6-5 to TRBJ2-2; 8 nucleotides match TRBD1. The CDR3 nucleotides are TGTGCCAGCAGTTCAGGGGGCAGGAACACCGGGGAGCTGTTTTTT. Translated: CASSSGGRNTGELFF.